The 2 T cell receptor beta chains below were found in one sample sequenced in a study of monozygotic twins with inflammatory bowel disease (dated by TCRdb to between 2018 and 2021). The library was made by 5' RACE. Sequencer: Illumina HiSeq 2500. TCRdb reprocessed the reads; each CDR3 protein sequence makes one entry, and DNA is unavailable. For this sample, the table gives 150,000 to 200,000 distinct CDR3 sequences. The ten most abundant clones make up approximately 3% of the sample. Material for sequencing was blood. These receptors were obtained from a human donor with ulcerative colitis or Crohn's disease, or a healthy co-twin of an affected twin (not recorded which).

The chain combines TRBV3-1 with TRBJ2-1; TCRdb picks TRBD2, but there is no DNA to check that call. Germline CDR1 is LGHDT and CDR2 is YNNKEL (reference sequence). The CDR3 runs 14 residues. The CDR3 is CASSQAGGGNEQFF.

The chain couples TRBV7-8 to TRBJ1-1; there is no DNA to check the TCRdb D call of TRBD1. Germline CDR1 SGHVS, CDR2 FQNEAQ. The CDR3 loop spans 15 amino acids. CDR3: CASSLGSGMNTEAFF.